The next 28 T cell receptor beta chains were all read from a single sample in a study of blood T cell repertoires in COVID-19. Method: immunoSEQ multiplex PCR; TCRdb's copy keeps in-frame clones and lacks some. The data contain 300,000 to 400,000 clones, 87% of them singletons. The sample was peripheral blood. The origin of the receptors is a man in his forties or fifties with active or convalescent COVID-19.

The genes are TRBV7-8 and TRBJ2-7; D uncertain. This CDR3 is 14 amino acids long. Germline V gene sequence: CDR1 SGHVS, CDR2 FQNEAQ. V lost 3 bases and J lost 0, with 9 bases in between. CDR3 amino acids: CASSLSPSSYEQYF. The CDR3 DNA follows: TGTGCCAGCAGCTTGTCCCCGAGCTCCTACGAGCAGTACTTC.

The genes are TRBV7-9 and TRBJ1-1; D gene ambiguous. The germline CDR1 and CDR2 sequences are SEHNR and FQNEAQ (reference sequence). V was clipped by 1 base and J by 2 bases, with 11 bases between them. The CDR3 spans 15 residues. The CDR3 loop reads CASSLVGSSNTEAFF. The CDR3 DNA reads TGTGCCAGCAGCTTAGTGGGCAGCTCAAACACTGAAGCTTTCTTT.

The CDR3 region has the DNA TGTGCCAGCAGCAGAGGACAGGGGGCGGATTCACCCCTCCACTTT. Protein product: CASSRGQGADSPLHF. The chain joins TRBV5-4 to TRBJ1-6, with TRBD1 matching over 11 bases. In germline, CDR1 is SGHNT, CDR2 YYREEE (reference sequence). The CDR3 totals 15 residues. V lost 4 bases, J lost 8 bases, and 5 bases stayed unmatched.

The chain joins TRBV9 to TRBJ2-5; 9 bases agree with TRBD1. The CDR3 has 14 residues. Germline lookup yields CDR1 SGDLS and CDR2 YYNGEE. J was trimmed by 3 bases and V by 3 bases; bases with no gene match: 3. This CDR3 is CASSATGGEETQYF. The CDR3 coding sequence is TGTGCCAGCAGCGCGACAGGGGGAGAAGAGACCCAGTACTTC. The full variable domain, completed using reference TRBV9 and TRBJ2-5, is DSGVTQTPKHLITATGQRVTLRCSPRSGDLSVYWYQQSLDQGLQFLIQYYNGEERAKGNILERFSAQQFPDLHSELNLSSLELGDSALYFCASSATGGEETQYFGPGTRLLVL.

CDR3 sequence reads: CATSDGATNEKLFF. The DNA for the CDR3 is TGTGCCACCAGTGACGGAGCAACTAATGAAAAACTGTTTTTT. The V and J genes are TRBV24-1 and TRBJ1-4; D not resolved. This CDR3 comprises 14 residues. The germline V gene encodes CDR1 KGHDR and CDR2 SFDVKD. The V end was cut by 4 bases, the J end by 0 bases, with 5 bases between.

This sequence joins TRBV10-3 and TRBJ1-1; no reliable D call. V was pared by 10 bases and J by 0 bases, with 21 bases between. The CDR3 has 16 residues. Germline V CDR1 and CDR2: ENHRY, SYGVKD. The CDR3 is CATGPGLGIMNTEAFF. The CDR3 DNA reads TGTGCCACCGGACCCGGACTGGGAATCATGAACACTGAAGCTTTCTTT.

The chain joins TRBV9 to TRBJ2-1; 7 bases fit TRBD2. Germline V gene sequence: CDR1 SGDLS, CDR2 YYNGEE. The CDR3 runs to 14 residues. The junction had 11 bases not matched to a gene; V was cut back by 10 bases and J by 4 bases. The CDR3 is CASGAGEWYNEQFF. CDR3 DNA: TGTGCCTCCGGGGCGGGAGAGTGGTACAATGAGCAGTTCTTC.

V is TRBV12-3 or TRBV12-4 and J is TRBJ1-5; D remains ambiguous. V lost 5 bases to trimming and J lost 8 bases, with 10 bases between them. There are 12 residues in the CDR3. This CDR3 is CASSPNDEPQHF. CDR3 nucleotide sequence: TGTGCCAGCAGTCCTAACGATGAGCCCCAGCATTTT.

The rearrangement uses TRBV11-2 and TRBJ2-7, with a weak D call TRBD2 (5 bases). Germline-derived CDR1 and CDR2 are SGHAT and FQNNGV. V lost 1 base and J lost 3, with 10 bases in between. The CDR3 sequence is 14 residues long. The CDR3 DNA follows: TGTGCCAGCAGCTTAGCGGGATCAATCTACGAGCAGTACTTC. Encoded protein: CASSLAGSIYEQYF.

This rearrangement joins TRBV5-1 to TRBJ1-1; TRBD1 matches 11 bases. The CDR3 loop spans 18 amino acids. J lost 4 bases, V lost 0 bases, and 11 bases had no gene match. The germline V gene encodes CDR1 SGHRS and CDR2 YFSETQ. CDR3 residues: CASSLAPSGQGGPTEAFF. For the CDR3, the DNA is TGCGCCAGCAGCTTGGCTCCCTCGGGACAGGGGGGCCCCACTGAAGCTTTCTTT.

The V call is TRBV7-2, the J call TRBJ1-5; no firm D call. Germline V gene data show CDR1 as SGHTA and CDR2 as FQGNSA. The CDR3 covers 13 residues. V lost 5 bases, J lost 1 base, and 6 bases lay in between. Here the CDR3 reads CASSPSSNQPQHF. The CDR3 DNA sequence: TGTGCCAGCAGCCCAAGCAGCAATCAGCCCCAGCATTTT. The complete variable domain, with remaining parts taken from reference TRBV7-2 and TRBJ1-5, reads GAGVSQSPSNKVTEKGKDVELRCDPISGHTALYWYRQSLGQGLEFLIYFQGNSAPDKSGLPSDRFSAERTGGSVSTLTIQRTQQEDSAVYLCASSPSSNQPQHFGDGTRLSIL.

V is TRBV3-1 (or the pseudogene TRBV3-2) and J is TRBJ2-7; a weak D match, TRBD2 (5 bases). Trimming removed 3 bases from V and 7 bases from J, with 13 bases in between. Germline V lookup: CDR1 LGHDT, CDR2 YNNKEL (reference sequence). CDR3 size: 13 residues. Here the CDR3 DNA reads TGTGCCAGCAGCCAGAAGGGAGCCGTGGAGCAGTACTTC. The encoded protein is CASSQKGAVEQYF.

The chain combines TRBV12-3 or TRBV12-4 with TRBJ1-2, with 11 positions matching TRBD1. After removal of 7 bases from V and 7 bases from J, the junction contained 5 bases not matched to a gene. CDR3 length equals 13 residues. The CDR3 sequence is CASILGQGAGYTF. The CDR3 DNA follows: TGTGCCAGCATTCTAGGACAGGGGGCTGGCTACACCTTC.

The V gene is TRBV5-6, the J gene TRBJ1-2; D is perhaps TRBD1 (6 bases). The CDR3 has 14 amino acids. Germline CDR1 reads SGHDT; CDR2 reads YYEEEE. V lost 2 bases and J lost 4, with 12 bases in between. CDR3 sequence (DNA): TGTGCCAGCAGCTTTTCTGGGGGCGCCTATGGCTACACCTTC. Translating gives CASSFSGGAYGYTF.

The chain combines TRBV6-5 with TRBJ2-7, with 8 nucleotides matching TRBD1. V was pared by 7 bases and J by 6 bases, with 14 bases of the junction left unmatched. This CDR3 region has 15 residues. Per germline, CDR1 MNHEY and CDR2 SVGAGI. The CDR3 loop is CASTSLPTGDGEQYF. CDR3 DNA: TGTGCCAGCACTTCCCTCCCGACAGGGGACGGCGAGCAGTACTTC.

This chain links TRBV10-3 with TRBJ2-7; 9 bases align to TRBD1. The V and J ends lost 7 bases and 10 bases, in that order; junction bases with no gene match: 11. The germline V gene has CDR1 ENHRY and CDR2 SYGVKD. The CDR3 totals 13 residues. CDR3 loop: CAITRDRDGGQYF. As DNA, the CDR3 is TGTGCCATCACCAGGGACAGGGATGGGGGTCAGTACTTC.

Concerning this clone itself: Sequence at one end of the junction differs from germline and may be a read error. The chain carries TRBV3-1 (or the pseudogene TRBV3-2) and TRBJ2-1; TRBD2 agrees at 16 bases. CDR1 and CDR2 (germline): LGHDT, YNNKEL (reference sequence). CDR3 length: 15 amino acids. Written as DNA, the CDR3 is TGTGCCAGCAGCCAAATCTCTTCGGGACTAGCGGGGGGGGTCTTC. Translating gives CASSQISSGLAGGVF.

V gene TRBV27 combines with J gene TRBJ1-1, with a tentative D call TRBD1 (5 bases). CDR3 length equals 14 residues. Germline V gene sequence: CDR1 MNHEY, CDR2 SMNVEV (reference sequence). The ends were cut back, 2 bases at V and 5 bases at J, with 12 bases in the middle. The CDR3 DNA reads as TGTGCCAGCAGTTTAAACGGGGGGGAGACTGAAGCTTTCTTT. Translated, it gives CASSLNGGETEAFF.

V is TRBV19 and J is TRBJ2-3, with 11 positions matching TRBD2. The V and J ends lost 10 bases and 2 bases, in that order; junction bases with no gene match: 8. Germline CDR1 reads LNHDA; CDR2 reads SQIVND (reference sequence). The CDR3 contains 15 residues. CDR3 DNA: TGTGCCACCAACCCGGGACTAGCGGCCACAGATACGCAGTATTTT. Translation: CATNPGLAATDTQYF.

The sample holds one count of this clone. The chain has TRBV5-1 and TRBJ1-6, with TRBD1 as a possible D gene (5 bases). The CDR3 covers 14 residues. V lost 4 bases and J 6 bases, leaving 11 bases between the germline ends. The germline gives CDR1 SGHRS, CDR2 YFSETQ. The CDR3 reads CASSLEGVNSPLHF. CDR3 bases: TGCGCCAGCAGCCTGGAAGGGGTTAATTCACCCCTCCACTTT.

The rearrangement links TRBV6-5 to TRBJ2-3, with D unclear. Germline V gene data show CDR1 as MNHEY and CDR2 as SVGAGI. Trimming shortened V by 6 bases and J by 2 bases, and 6 bases separated the two germline ends. This CDR3 contains 12 residues. In DNA, the CDR3 is TGTGCCAGCAGCAATCCCACAGATACGCAGTATTTT. This codes for CASSNPTDTQYF.

This clone appeared a single time. The genes are TRBV6-6 and TRBJ1-5; maybe TRBD1 (5 bases). Germline V CDR1 and CDR2: MNHNY, SVGAGI (reference sequence). The CDR3 consists of 13 residues. The germline V and J ends were trimmed by 5 bases and 9 bases, with 14 bases remaining between them. CDR3 DNA sequence: TGTGCCAGCAGTACGTACCCTCAGGGGCCCCAGCATTTT. Its protein product is CASSTYPQGPQHF.

This rearrangement joins TRBV7-2 to TRBJ2-3; D is possibly TRBD2 (6 bases). Trimming left V 0 bases short and J 5 bases short, with 6 bases between. Germline CDR1 is SGHTA and CDR2 is FQGNSA. The CDR3 sequence is 13 residues long. The CDR3 DNA is TGTGCCAGCAGCTTAGCGGGACTAGATACGCAGTATTTT. Protein sequence: CASSLAGLDTQYF.

J is TRBJ2-1 and V is TRBV28, with 10 bases aligning to TRBD1. The CDR3 totals 15 residues. J lost 14 bases, V lost 3 bases, and 13 bases had no gene match. Germline lookup yields CDR1 MDHEN and CDR2 SYDVKM. The chain's CDR3 is CASSFMTGGAPVEFF. The CDR3, as DNA: TGTGCCAGCAGTTTCATGACAGGGGGCGCTCCCGTGGAGTTCTTC.

V usage is TRBV5-1 and J usage is TRBJ2-1, with 13 bases that match TRBD2. The germline V gene encodes CDR1 SGHRS and CDR2 YFSETQ. V shed 5 bases and J 9 bases; nucleotides not matched to a gene: 5. CDR3 size: 14 residues. The CDR3: CASSRTSGSTEQFF. CDR3 bases: TGCGCCAGCAGTCGGACTAGCGGGAGCACTGAGCAGTTCTTC.

The V call is TRBV15, the J call TRBJ2-1; D gene uncertain. This CDR3 has 13 amino acids. The V gene's germline CDR1 is LNHNV and CDR2 YYDKDF (reference sequence). V was shortened by 1 base and J by 5 bases, with 6 bases between the two germline ends. The CDR3 sequence: CATSRAVNNEQFF. The CDR3 DNA reads as TGTGCCACCAGCAGAGCGGTGAACAATGAGCAGTTCTTC.

This clone was detected only once. The V and J genes are TRBV5-1 and TRBJ2-1; 9 bases are shared with TRBD2. CDR1 and CDR2 (germline): SGHRS, YFSETQ. V dropped 0 bases and J dropped 5; count of bases not matched to a gene: 6. The CDR3 spans 16 residues. CDR3 coding DNA: TGCGCCAGCAGCTTGGCTAGCGGGGACCGTAACAATGAGCAGTTCTTC. Translating it yields CASSLASGDRNNEQFF.

The rearrangement joins TRBV6-5 to TRBJ2-3, with 8 bases identical to TRBD1. The germline V gene encodes CDR1 MNHEY and CDR2 SVGAGI. V lost 6 bases, J lost 0 bases, and 5 bases stayed unmatched. The CDR3 spans 15 residues. CDR3 coding DNA: TGTGCCAGCAGAAGACAGGGGCCTAGCACAGATACGCAGTATTTT. Amino acids: CASRRQGPSTDTQYF.